The 21 T cell receptor beta chains in this list originate from one sample, sequenced in a study of CD8 T cell repertoires and HIV-1 epitope variants. Produced via immunoSEQ multiplex PCR; TCRdb's table is partial and in-frame only. This sample yields about 5,800 clones, of which 50% to 70% are seen a single time; around 41% belongs to the top ten. Their antigens remain unidentified. The material sequenced was cultured CD8+ T cells derived from PBMCs. Receptor source: a male donor with HIV.

This sequence joins TRBV7-9 and TRBJ2-5; D uncertain. CDR3 length equals 12 residues. Trimming shortened V by 5 bases and J by 5 bases, and 9 bases separated the two germline ends. Germline V gene lookup returns CDR1 SEHNR and CDR2 FQNEAQ (reference sequence). CDR3 protein: CASSLRMETQYF. CDR3 nucleotide sequence: TGTGCCAGCAGCCTACGCATGGAGACCCAGTACTTC.

Only a few counts were recorded for this clone. The gene calls are TRBV29-1 and TRBJ1-3; D not resolved. V was pared by 3 bases and J by 4 bases, with 4 bases between. The CDR3 is 11 amino acids. Germline V gene lookup returns CDR1 SQVTM and CDR2 ANQGSEA. Written as DNA, the CDR3 is TGCAGCGTTGAGGCGGGAAACACCATATATTTT. Translation gives CSVEAGNTIYF. Full variable domain (outside the CDR3, taken from reference TRBV29-1 and TRBJ1-3): SAVISQKPSRDICQRGTSLTIQCQVDSQVTMMFWYRQQPGQSLTLIATANQGSEATYESGFVIDKFPISRPNLTFSTLTVSNMSPEDSSIYLCSVEAGNTIYFGEGSWLTVV.

The rearrangement joins TRBV27 to TRBJ2-5; D is perhaps TRBD1 (6 bases). Germline V gene lookup returns CDR1 MNHEY and CDR2 SMNVEV (reference sequence). CDR3 length: 15 residues. V lost 3 bases and J lost 4, with 15 bases in between. CDR3 DNA: TGTGCCAGCAGTTTGTCTACAGGGATGGGAGAGACCCAGTACTTC. Its translation is CASSLSTGMGETQYF.

The chain recombines TRBV2 with TRBJ1-1; D not resolved. The CDR3 has 14 residues. V lost 3 bases and J lost 1, with 9 bases in between. Looked up from germline, CDR1 is SNHLY and CDR2 is FYNNEI. The CDR3 protein is CASSDTAKNTEAFF. The DNA for the CDR3 is TGTGCCAGCAGTGATACAGCGAAGAACACTGAAGCTTTCTTT.

The chain uses TRBV23-1 and TRBJ2-7; TRBD2 might be the D (6 bases). TRBV23-1 is an ORF, with its function uncertain. V lost 6 bases to trimming and J lost 0 bases, with 27 bases between them. This CDR3 is 19 amino acids long. In DNA form, the CDR3 reads TGCGCCAGCAGCCAAGAGCCGGGAGCGGGCGCCCTGAGCTCCTACGAGCAGTACTTC. Translation gives CASSQEPGAGALSSYEQYF.

This sequence joins TRBV4-1 and TRBJ2-3, with 7 bases fitting TRBD2. CDR1 MGHRA and CDR2 YSYEKL come from the germline V gene. V lost 4 bases to trimming and J lost 6 bases; unmatched junction nucleotides: 7. The CDR3 is 14 residues long. CDR3 sequence (DNA): TGCGCCAGCAGCCGCGGACTAGAGGCGGATACGCAGTATTTT. It codes for CASSRGLEADTQYF.

This sequence joins TRBV19 and TRBJ2-1; D is perhaps TRBD1 (5 bases). CDR3 length: 14 residues. Trimming pared 1 base from V and 7 bases from J, leaving 11 bases between. Germline CDR1 LNHDA, CDR2 SQIVND (reference sequence). The CDR3 DNA sequence: TGTGCCAGTAGTATAGTTCAGGGTGAAAATGAGCAGTTCTTC. Amino acid sequence: CASSIVQGENEQFF.

V usage is TRBV15 and J usage is TRBJ2-7, with D maybe TRBD2 (6 bases). The CDR3 has 15 residues. CDR1 and CDR2 (germline): LNHNV, YYDKDF (reference sequence). With 3 bases removed from V and 5 bases from J, the gap between germline ends came to 17 bases. The CDR3 spells CATSSPRLDSDEQYF. In nucleotides, the CDR3 is TGTGCCACCAGCAGCCCAAGACTAGATTCTGACGAGCAGTACTTC.

The chain combines TRBV13 with TRBJ2-1; TRBD2 agrees at 13 bases. This CDR3 is built from 17 residues. V lost 4 bases and J lost 1; bases outside the gene matches: 4. Germline V gives CDR1 PRHDT, CDR2 FYEKMQ (reference sequence). CDR3 loop: CASSSGLAGVSYNEQFF. CDR3 in DNA: TGTGCCAGCAGCTCCGGACTAGCGGGAGTGTCCTACAATGAGCAGTTCTTC.

The rearrangement uses TRBV6-5 and TRBJ2-5; D call uncertain. The DNA end favors TRBJ2-7, so the J call may be wrong. The length of the CDR3 is 13 residues. CDR1 is MNHEY and CDR2 is SVGAGI in the germline V gene. The CDR3 protein is CASSPTGPYEQYF. In nucleotides, the CDR3 is TGTGCCAGCAGCCCGACTGGGCCCTACGAGCAGTACTTC.

This clone appeared a few times. The chain links TRBV7-6 to TRBJ2-3; 11 bases are shared with TRBD2. This CDR3 comprises 18 residues. V lost 3 bases to trimming and J lost 0 bases; unmatched junction nucleotides: 8. Germline V lookup: CDR1 SGHVS, CDR2 FNYEAQ. In nucleotides, the CDR3 is TGTGCCAGCAGCTTTTCTAGCGGGAGGCTCTCAAGCACAGATACGCAGTATTTT. It specifies CASSFSSGRLSSTDTQYF.

This clone was observed a handful of times. The chain links TRBV4-1 to TRBJ1-1, with D possibly being TRBD1 (5 bases). Looked up from germline, CDR1 is MGHRA and CDR2 is YSYEKL. CDR3 length: 16 amino acids. Trimming pared 0 bases from V and 1 base from J, leaving 12 bases between. CDR3 sequence reads: CASSQDVGQGNTEAFF. The CDR3 DNA is TGCGCCAGCAGCCAAGATGTTGGGCAGGGGAACACTGAAGCTTTCTTT.

This clone occurred a few times. The J gene is TRBJ2-7, the V gene TRBV10-3; possible D gene TRBD1, 5 bases. With 8 bases removed from V and 5 bases from J, the gap between germline ends came to 13 bases. The CDR3 is made up of 12 amino acids. Germline values: CDR1 ENHRY, CDR2 SYGVKD. The CDR3: CAIEGDSHEQYF. CDR3 nucleotides: TGTGCCATCGAAGGAGACAGTCACGAGCAGTACTTC.

The rearrangement links TRBV18 to TRBJ2-6; 9 bases agree with TRBD2. J lost 1 base, V lost 3 bases, and 4 bases had no gene match. The CDR3 is made up of 17 amino acids. CDR1 is KGHSH and CDR2 is LQKENI in the germline V gene. The CDR3 DNA sequence: TGTGCCAGCTCACCTACAAGCGGGGGGTCTGGGGCCAACGTCCTGACTTTC. This sequence encodes CASSPTSGGSGANVLTF.

The chain has TRBV13 and TRBJ2-7; D is unresolved. This CDR3 comprises 14 residues. Trimming pared 4 bases from V and 0 bases from J, leaving 10 bases between. Per germline, CDR1 PRHDT and CDR2 FYEKMQ (reference sequence). CDR3 DNA sequence: TGTGCCAGCAGCTCCTCCGAGAGCTCCTACGAGCAGTACTTC. Its translation is CASSSSESSYEQYF.

The rearrangement joins TRBV30 to TRBJ2-2; tentative D call: TRBD1 (6 bases). The CDR3 consists of 14 residues. Trimming removed 2 bases at V and 5 bases at J, with 12 bases between. Germline V CDR1 and CDR2: GTSNPN, SVGIG (reference sequence). The CDR3: CAWSQTRGTGELFF. CDR3 in DNA: TGTGCCTGGAGTCAGACCAGGGGTACCGGGGAGCTGTTTTTT.

This clone has only a few counts. The chain joins TRBV5-4 to TRBJ2-1, with D perhaps matching TRBD1 or TRBD2 (5 bases each). The CDR3 is made up of 17 amino acids. The V and J ends lost 4 bases and 5 bases respectively, with 22 bases between them. Per the germline V gene, CDR1 is SGHNT and CDR2 is YYREEE (reference sequence). The CDR3 coding sequence is TGTGCCAGCAGCCCCCAGGGTGGACTCCCCGCCGACAATGAGCAGTTCTTC. Encoded protein: CASSPQGGLPADNEQFF.

The chain combines TRBV4-1 with TRBJ2-7; TRBD1 is a possible D gene (5 bases). V was trimmed by 1 base and J by 3 bases, leaving 13 bases between them. Germline V gene sequence: CDR1 MGHRA, CDR2 YSYEKL. The CDR3 extends over 15 amino acids. DNA of the CDR3: TGCGCCAGCAGCCAAGCACTTACAGGATTCTACGAGCAGTACTTC. Translation: CASSQALTGFYEQYF.

V is TRBV29-1 and J is TRBJ2-7; 7 nucleotides match TRBD2. This CDR3 region has 13 residues. After removal of 8 bases from V and 4 bases from J, the junction contained 11 bases not matched to a gene. The germline CDR1 and CDR2 sequences are SQVTM and ANQGSEA. The CDR3 region has the DNA TGCAGCACCCGAACCGGGGAGGGTTACGAGCAGTACTTC. This translates into CSTRTGEGYEQYF.

The chain combines TRBV2 with TRBJ2-3; 8 nucleotides line up with TRBD2. Trimming removed 5 bases from V and 1 base from J; junction bases left unmatched: 5. The CDR3 is made up of 15 amino acids. Per the germline V gene, CDR1 is SNHLY and CDR2 is FYNNEI. In DNA, the CDR3 is TGTGCCAGCAGTCACAAGACTAGCGGCACAGATACGCAGTATTTT. Translating it yields CASSHKTSGTDTQYF.

As for this clone: The junction and the germline gene differ at one end; a read error may be behind it. The chain is built from TRBV10-2 and TRBJ2-7, with 14 positions matching TRBD2. Germline CDR1 is WSHSY and CDR2 is SAAADI. The CDR3 consists of 19 residues. CDR3 nucleotide sequence: TGCGCCAGCAGCGCCCCCCCCGGGACTAGCGGGAGAAGCTCCTACGAGCAGTGCTTC. As protein: CASSAPPGTSGRSSYEQCF.